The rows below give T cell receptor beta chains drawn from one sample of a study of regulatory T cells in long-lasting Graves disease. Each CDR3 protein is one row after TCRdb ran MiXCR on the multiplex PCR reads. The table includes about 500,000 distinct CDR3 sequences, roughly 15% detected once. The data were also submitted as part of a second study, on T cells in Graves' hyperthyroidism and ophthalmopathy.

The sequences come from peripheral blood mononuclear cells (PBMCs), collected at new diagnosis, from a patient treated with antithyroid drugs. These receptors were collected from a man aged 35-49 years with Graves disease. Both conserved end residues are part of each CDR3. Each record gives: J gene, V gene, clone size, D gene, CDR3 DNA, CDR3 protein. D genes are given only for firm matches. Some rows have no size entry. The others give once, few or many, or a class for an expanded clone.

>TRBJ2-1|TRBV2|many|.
TGTGCCAGCAGTGAGACGAGGGTGAGCTCCTACAATGAGCAGTTCTTC
CASSETRVSSYNEQFF
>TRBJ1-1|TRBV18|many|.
TGTGCCAGCAGCCCGGGACTGAACACTGAAGCTTTCTTT
CASSPGLNTEAFF
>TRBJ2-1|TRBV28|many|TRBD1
TGTGCCAGCAGGCCCGGGACAGGGGGCTTCCCTTTATTCTTC
CASRPGTGGFPLFF
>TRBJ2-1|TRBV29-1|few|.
TGCAGCGTTGATCGAGTAGTTGAGCAGTTCTTC
CSVDRVVEQFF
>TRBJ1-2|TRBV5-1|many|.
TGCGCCAGCAGCGGCCCAGACCTGGGCTACACCTTC
CASSGPDLGYTF
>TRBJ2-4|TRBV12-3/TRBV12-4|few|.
TGTGCCAGCAGTTCCGGGGACGAAGGCAAAAACATTCAGTACTTC
CASSSGDEGKNIQYF
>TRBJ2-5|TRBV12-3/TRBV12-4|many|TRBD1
TGTGCCAGCAGGCTAACAGGGGGACCAGAGACCCAGTACTTC
CASRLTGGPETQYF
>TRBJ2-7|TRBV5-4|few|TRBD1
TGTGCCAGCAGCTTGGGAACAGGGGCGAGCTCCTACGAGCAGTACTTC
CASSLGTGASSYEQYF
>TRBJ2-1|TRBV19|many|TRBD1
TGTGCCAGTAAGGTGGGGACAGGGGGGCGAGATGAGCAGTTCTTC
CASKVGTGGRDEQFF
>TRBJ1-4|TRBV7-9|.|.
TGTGCCAGCAGCCTAGACGGTGCGGGAGATGAAAAACTGTTTTTT
CASSLDGAGDEKLFF
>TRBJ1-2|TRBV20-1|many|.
TGCAGTGCTAGAGCCAGGGGTAACTATGGCTACACCTTC
CSARARGNYGYTF
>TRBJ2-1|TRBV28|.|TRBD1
TGTGCCAGCAGCCTCTTGACAGGGGGCCGTGAGCAGTTCTTC
CASSLLTGGREQFF
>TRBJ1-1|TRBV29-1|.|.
TGCAGCGTTGAATACGGGGGAGACACTGAAACTTTCTTT
CSVEYGGDTETFF
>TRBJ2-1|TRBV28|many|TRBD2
TGTGCCAGCAGAATACTAGCGGGAGTTGCCAATGAGCAGTTCTTC
CASRILAGVANEQFF
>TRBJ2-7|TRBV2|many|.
TGTGCCAGCAGTGAAGCGCGGCTAGCGTCCGCCGAGCAGTACTTC
CASSEARLASAEQYF
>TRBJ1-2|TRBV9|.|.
TGTGCCAGCAGCGTAGGACAGTTCAACTATGGCTACACCTTC
CASSVGQFNYGYTF
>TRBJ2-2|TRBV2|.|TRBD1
TGTGCCAGCAGTGACGCGGGACAGGGGGGTACCGGGGAGCTGTTTTTT
CASSDAGQGGTGELFF
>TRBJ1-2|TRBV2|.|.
TGTGCCAGCAGTGAGCGGGGGGTATATGGCTACACCTTC
CASSERGVYGYTF
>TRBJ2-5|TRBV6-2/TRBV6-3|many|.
TGTGCCAGCAGTTACTCAGTCGGGCCAGAGACCCAGTACTTC
CASSYSVGPETQYF
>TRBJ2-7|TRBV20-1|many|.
TGCAGTGCTAGAGAGGACTACGAGCAGTACTTC
CSAREDYEQYF
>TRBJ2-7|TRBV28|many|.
TGTGCCAGCAGTTTACCCCTCGGGCGCGCCAGGGGACCCTCCTACGAGCAGTACTTC
CASSLPLGRARGPSYEQYF
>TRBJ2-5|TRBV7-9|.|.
TGTGCCAGCAGCTTAATGACAGCCCAAGAGACCCAGTACTTC
CASSLMTAQETQYF
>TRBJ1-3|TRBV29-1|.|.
TGCAGCGTTGAGGGGACATTGTCTGGAAACACCATATATTTT
CSVEGTLSGNTIYF
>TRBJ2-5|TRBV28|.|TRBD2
TGTGCCAGCACCCCAACCCGGACTAGCCCAGAGACCCAGTACTTC
CASTPTRTSPETQYF
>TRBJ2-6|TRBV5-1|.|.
TGTGCCAGCAGCGTAGAGGGAATGGATGGGGCCAACGTCCTGACTTTC
CASSVEGMDGANVLTF
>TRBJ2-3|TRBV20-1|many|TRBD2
TGCAGTGCTAGAGACCTAGCGGGGATCCCCACAGATACGCAGTATTTT
CSARDLAGIPTDTQYF
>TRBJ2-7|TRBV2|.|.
TGTGCCAGCAGCAGGGCCTGGGTAAACCGCGACTCCTACGAGCAGTACTTC
CASSRAWVNRDSYEQYF
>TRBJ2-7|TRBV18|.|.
TGTGCCAGCTCGTCGGGACTCCTAAAGGAGCAGTACTTC
CASSSGLLKEQYF
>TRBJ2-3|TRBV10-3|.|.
TGTGCCATCATGGCCGCGGGCGGGAATACGCAGTATTTT
CAIMAAGGNTQYF
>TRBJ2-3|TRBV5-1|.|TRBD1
TGCGCCAGCAGCCGGACAGGGATAGCAGATACGCAGTATTTT
CASSRTGIADTQYF
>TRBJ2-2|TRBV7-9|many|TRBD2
TGTGCCAGCAGCCCTAGCGGGAACACCGGGGAGCTGTTTTTT
CASSPSGNTGELFF
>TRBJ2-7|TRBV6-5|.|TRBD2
TGTGCCAGCAGTCACCCGACTAGCGCGCACTACGAGCAGTACTTC
CASSHPTSAHYEQYF
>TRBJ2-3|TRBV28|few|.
TGTGCCAGCAGTTCCGCAGGGTTCACAGATACGCAGTATTTT
CASSSAGFTDTQYF
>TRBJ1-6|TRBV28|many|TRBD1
TGTGCCAGCAGTTCCTTGGTGGGACAGGGTAATTCACCCCTCCACTTT
CASSSLVGQGNSPLHF
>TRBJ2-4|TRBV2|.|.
TGTGCCAGCAGTGAACGGGCAGGGAGTTCAAACATTCAGTACTTC
CASSERAGSSNIQYF
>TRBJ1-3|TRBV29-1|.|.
TGCAGCGTTGAAGATCTTTCCCCGGGCAGGAGGAGAAACACCATATATTTT
CSVEDLSPGRRRNTIYF
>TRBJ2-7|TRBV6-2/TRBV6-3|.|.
TGTGCCAGCAGGGCCGGGACACGTCCTTTCGTGCGCCCTTCCTACGAGCAGTACTTC
CASRAGTRPFVRPSYEQYF
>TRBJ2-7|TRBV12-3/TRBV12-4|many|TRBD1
TGTGCCAGCAGTACAAGCTATGGACAGGGGACCAACGAGCAGTACTTC
CASSTSYGQGTNEQYF
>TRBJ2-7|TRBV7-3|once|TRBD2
TGTGCCAGCAGCGGTAGCGGGAGCCCGTACGAGCAGTACTTC
CASSGSGSPYEQYF